The rows below give T cell receptor beta chains drawn from one sample of a study of blood T cells in healthy people across ages. From the 5' RACE reads, TCRdb called clonotypes with MiXCR, one entry per CDR3 protein. The table lists 500,000 to 550,000 distinct CDR3 sequences, nearly 25% of them singletons. These data also formed part of another study, on T cells of mothers and their children.

The sequenced sample consisted of blood. All receptors derive from a boy between 10 and 17 years old in good health. CDR3s include the opening cysteine and the closing phenylalanine or tryptophan. The order of the fields is V gene, CDR3 protein.

v_gene: TRBV20-1
CDR3aa: CSASSAANQPQHF

v_gene: TRBV3-1
CDR3aa: CASSQDGGLQETQYF

v_gene: TRBV9
CDR3aa: CASGQDNTGELFF

v_gene: TRBV20-1
CDR3aa: CSARVKGQPQHF

v_gene: TRBV13
CDR3aa: CASSQEGSGRALNAHNEQFF

v_gene: TRBV7-8
CDR3aa: CASSPMTGQSREAFF

v_gene: TRBV6-1
CDR3aa: CASSELGTGSETQYF

v_gene: TRBV29-1
CDR3aa: CSVEAGSSYNEQFF

v_gene: TRBV27
CDR3aa: CASSLSTGGLQPQHF

v_gene: TRBV7-8
CDR3aa: CASSYQDIQYF

v_gene: TRBV20-1
CDR3aa: CSARDLNGFYEQYF

v_gene: TRBV12-3/TRBV12-4
CDR3aa: CASSLVSGTNEKLFF

v_gene: TRBV7-2
CDR3aa: CANRVLAGGPQETQYF

v_gene: TRBV29-1
CDR3aa: CSVFILYEQYF

v_gene: TRBV7-9
CDR3aa: CASSSSGSPWYQETQYF

v_gene: TRBV7-2
CDR3aa: CASSPRVSLEQYF

v_gene: TRBV14
CDR3aa: CASSQVRAGTDNNEQFF

v_gene: TRBV9
CDR3aa: CASGKGGSEAFF

v_gene: TRBV5-1
CDR3aa: CASSLDSSGYNEQFF

v_gene: TRBV27
CDR3aa: CASRLAKNIQYF

v_gene: TRBV3-1
CDR3aa: CASSQERDFNNEQFF

v_gene: TRBV4-1
CDR3aa: CASSLGHSNTEAFF

v_gene: TRBV6-2/TRBV6-3
CDR3aa: CASSSSRKLYQETQYF

v_gene: TRBV28
CDR3aa: CASSLFRLAGGLRVSYNEQFF

v_gene: TRBV9
CDR3aa: CASSVEGAGETQYF

v_gene: TRBV7-9
CDR3aa: CASSLQVVKADTQYF

v_gene: TRBV28
CDR3aa: CASSPSGGRGQYF

v_gene: TRBV28
CDR3aa: CASRRIAAWSSYNEQFF

v_gene: TRBV28
CDR3aa: CASSTGPLSETQYF

v_gene: TRBV7-9
CDR3aa: CASSPISIGSSQETQYF

v_gene: TRBV9
CDR3aa: CASSVEGTSLQETQYF

v_gene: TRBV7-8
CDR3aa: CASSMRLAGYTDTQYF

v_gene: TRBV30
CDR3aa: CAWSSDRSYGYTF

v_gene: TRBV14
CDR3aa: CASSQGFRLAPQETQYF

v_gene: TRBV7-9
CDR3aa: CASSLVEHPLGYTF